The TCR beta chain described here comes from a study of CD8 T cells in Susac syndrome. CDR1 MGHRA and CDR2 YSYEKL come from the germline V gene. V shed 1 base and J shed 4 bases, with 8 bases lying between them. The CDR3 has 13 residues. When the RNA was reverse transcribed, random hexamers were used with an input of roughly 0.45 to 1 ug. Multiplex immunoSEQ PCR targeted 54 Vbeta and 13 Jbeta TCR beta segments. Using its own MiXCR run on the immunoSEQ multiplex PCR reads, TCRdb lists one record per CDR3 protein. This sample yields around 130,000 distinct CDR3 sequences, of which 85% to 95% are seen a single time; roughly 0.29% belongs to the top ten.

The receptor's source is a human donor with Susac syndrome. The sequenced sample was CD8+ T cells from PBMCs. This chain connects TRBV4-1 to TRBJ2-7, with D possibly being TRBD1 (5 bases). This chain's CDR3 is CASSQAGQYEQYF. The CDR3 nucleotides read TGCGCCAGCAGCCAAGCAGGGCAGTACGAGCAGTACTTC.